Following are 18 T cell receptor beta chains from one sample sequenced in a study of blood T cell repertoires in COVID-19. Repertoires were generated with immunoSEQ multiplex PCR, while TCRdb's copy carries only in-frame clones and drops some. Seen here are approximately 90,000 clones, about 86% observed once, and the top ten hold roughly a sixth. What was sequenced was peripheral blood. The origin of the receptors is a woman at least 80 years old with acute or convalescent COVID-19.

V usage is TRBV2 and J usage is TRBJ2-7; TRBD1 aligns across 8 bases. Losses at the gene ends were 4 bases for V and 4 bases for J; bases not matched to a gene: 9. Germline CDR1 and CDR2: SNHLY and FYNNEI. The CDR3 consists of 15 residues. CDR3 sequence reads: CASSVSGQGMYEQYF. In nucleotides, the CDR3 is TGTGCCAGCAGTGTGTCTGGACAGGGTATGTACGAGCAGTACTTC.

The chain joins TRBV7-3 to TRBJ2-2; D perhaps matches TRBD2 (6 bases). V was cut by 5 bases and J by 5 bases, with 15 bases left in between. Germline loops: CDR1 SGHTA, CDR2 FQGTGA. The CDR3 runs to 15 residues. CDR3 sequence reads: CASSAGTSKTGELFF. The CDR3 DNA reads TGTGCCAGCAGCGCCGGGACTTCTAAAACCGGGGAGCTGTTTTTT. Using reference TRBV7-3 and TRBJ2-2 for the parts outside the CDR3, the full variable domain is GAGVSQTPSNKVTEKGKYVELRCDPISGHTALYWYRQSLGQGPEFLIYFQGTGAADDSGLPNDRFFAVRPEGSVSTLKIQRTERGDSAVYLCASSAGTSKTGELFFGEGSRLTVL.

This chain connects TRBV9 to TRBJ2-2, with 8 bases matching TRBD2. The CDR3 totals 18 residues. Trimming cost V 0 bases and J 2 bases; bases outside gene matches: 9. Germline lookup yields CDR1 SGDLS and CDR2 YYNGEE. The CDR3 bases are TGTGCCAGCAGCGTAGCAGTCGGAGCGGGGGTTAACACCGGGGAGCTGTTTTTT. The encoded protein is CASSVAVGAGVNTGELFF.

The CDR3 region is CASSKGGEKLFF. CDR3 in DNA: TGTGCCAGCAGCAAGGGGGGGGAAAAACTGTTTTTT. The rearrangement uses TRBV5-4 and TRBJ1-4; D possibly corresponds to TRBD1 (6 bases). V was trimmed by 4 bases and J by 8 bases, leaving 9 bases between them. Germline V CDR1 and CDR2: SGHNT, YYREEE (reference sequence). This CDR3 is 12 amino acids long.

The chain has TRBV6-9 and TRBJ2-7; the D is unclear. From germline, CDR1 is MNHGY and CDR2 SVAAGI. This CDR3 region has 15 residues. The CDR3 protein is CTTYPSWSYPYEQYF. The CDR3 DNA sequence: TGTACCACCTACCCCTCGTGGTCCTACCCCTACGAGCAGTACTTC.

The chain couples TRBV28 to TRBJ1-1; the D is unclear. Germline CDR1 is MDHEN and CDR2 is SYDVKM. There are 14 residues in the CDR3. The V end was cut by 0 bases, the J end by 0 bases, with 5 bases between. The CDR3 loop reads CASSLWSVNTEAFF. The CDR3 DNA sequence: TGTGCCAGCAGTTTATGGTCAGTGAACACTGAAGCTTTCTTT.

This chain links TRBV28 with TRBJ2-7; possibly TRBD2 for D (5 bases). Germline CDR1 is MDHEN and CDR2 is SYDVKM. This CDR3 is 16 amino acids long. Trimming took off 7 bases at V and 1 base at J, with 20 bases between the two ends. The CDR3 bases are TGTGCCAGCACCAGACCCGCCGGGGTTGGGTCCTACGAGCAGTACTTC. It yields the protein CASTRPAGVGSYEQYF.

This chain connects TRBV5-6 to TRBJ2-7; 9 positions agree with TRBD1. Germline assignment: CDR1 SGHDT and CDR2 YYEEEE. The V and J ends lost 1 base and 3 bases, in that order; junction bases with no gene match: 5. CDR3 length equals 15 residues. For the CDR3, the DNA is TGTGCCAGCAGCTTGAGGGGGACAGGGCGCTACGAGCAGTACTTC. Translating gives CASSLRGTGRYEQYF. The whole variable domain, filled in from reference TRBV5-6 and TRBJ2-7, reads DAGVTQSPTHLIKTRGQQVTLRCSPKSGHDTVSWYQQALGQGPQFIFQYYEEEERQRGNFPDRFSGHQFPNYSSELNVNALLLGDSALYLCASSLRGTGRYEQYFGPGTRLTVT.

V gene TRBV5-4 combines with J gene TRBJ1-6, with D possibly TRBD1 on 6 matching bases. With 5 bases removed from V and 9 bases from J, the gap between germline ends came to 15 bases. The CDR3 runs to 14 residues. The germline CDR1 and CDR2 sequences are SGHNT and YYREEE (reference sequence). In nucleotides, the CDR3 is TGTGCCAGCAGTCAGGACAGATTTTCTTCACCCCTCCACTTT. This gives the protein CASSQDRFSSPLHF.

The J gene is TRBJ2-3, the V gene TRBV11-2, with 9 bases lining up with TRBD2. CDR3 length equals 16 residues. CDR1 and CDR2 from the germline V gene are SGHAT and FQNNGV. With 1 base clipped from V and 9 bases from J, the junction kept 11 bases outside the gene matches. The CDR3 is CASSLGGGGAHGTQYF. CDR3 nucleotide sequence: TGTGCCAGCAGCTTAGGCGGCGGGGGGGCCCACGGGACGCAGTATTTT.

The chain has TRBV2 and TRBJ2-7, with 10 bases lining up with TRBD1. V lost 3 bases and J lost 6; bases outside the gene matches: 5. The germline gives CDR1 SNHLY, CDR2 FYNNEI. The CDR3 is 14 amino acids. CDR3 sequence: CASSDRQGASEQYF. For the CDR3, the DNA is TGTGCCAGCAGTGATAGACAGGGGGCCTCCGAGCAGTACTTC.

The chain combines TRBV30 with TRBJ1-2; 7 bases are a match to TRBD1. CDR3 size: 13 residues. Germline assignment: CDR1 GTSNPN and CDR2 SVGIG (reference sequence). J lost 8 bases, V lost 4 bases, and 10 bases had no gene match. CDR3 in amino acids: CAWTPDRVEGYTF. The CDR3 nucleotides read TGTGCCTGGACCCCTGACAGGGTGGAAGGCTACACCTTC. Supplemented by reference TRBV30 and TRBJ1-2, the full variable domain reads SQTIHQWPATLVQPVGSPLSLECTVEGTSNPNLYWYRQAAGRGLQLLFYSVGIGQISSEVPQNLSASRPQDRQFILSSKKLLLSDSGFYLCAWTPDRVEGYTFGSGTRLTVV.

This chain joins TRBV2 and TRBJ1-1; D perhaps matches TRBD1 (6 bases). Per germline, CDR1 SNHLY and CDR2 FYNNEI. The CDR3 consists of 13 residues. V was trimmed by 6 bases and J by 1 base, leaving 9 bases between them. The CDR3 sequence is CASRDSGNTEAFF. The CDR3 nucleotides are TGTGCCAGCAGGGACAGCGGGAACACTGAAGCTTTCTTT.

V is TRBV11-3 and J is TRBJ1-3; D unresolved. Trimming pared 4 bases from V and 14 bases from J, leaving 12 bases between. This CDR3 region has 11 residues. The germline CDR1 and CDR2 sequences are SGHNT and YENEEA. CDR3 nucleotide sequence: TGTGCCAGCAGCTCCGACTCTTCGTTATATTTT. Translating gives CASSSDSSLYF.

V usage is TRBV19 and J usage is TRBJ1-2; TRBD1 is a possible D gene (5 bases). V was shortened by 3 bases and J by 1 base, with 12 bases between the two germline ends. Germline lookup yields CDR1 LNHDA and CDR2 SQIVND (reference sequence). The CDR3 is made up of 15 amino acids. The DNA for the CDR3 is TGTGCCAGTAGTATTGGGGGGACCGGTAACTATGGCTACACCTTC. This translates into CASSIGGTGNYGYTF. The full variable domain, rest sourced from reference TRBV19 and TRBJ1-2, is DGGITQSPKYLFRKEGQNVTLSCEQNLNHDAMYWYRQDPGQGLRLIYYSQIVNDFQKGDIAEGYSVSREKKESFPLTVTSAQKNPTAFYLCASSIGGTGNYGYTFGSGTRLTVV.

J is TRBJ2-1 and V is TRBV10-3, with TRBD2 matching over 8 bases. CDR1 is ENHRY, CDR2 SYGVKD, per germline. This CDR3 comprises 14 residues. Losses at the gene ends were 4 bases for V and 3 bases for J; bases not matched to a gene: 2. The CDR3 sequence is CAISAGTSYNEQFF. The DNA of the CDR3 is TGTGCCATCAGTGCCGGGACTAGCTACAATGAGCAGTTCTTC.

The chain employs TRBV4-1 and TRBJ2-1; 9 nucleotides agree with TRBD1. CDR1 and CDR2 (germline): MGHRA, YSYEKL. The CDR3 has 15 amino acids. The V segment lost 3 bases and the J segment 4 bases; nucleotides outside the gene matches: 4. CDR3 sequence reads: CASSQAGTGYNEQFF. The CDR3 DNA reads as TGCGCCAGCAGCCAGGCCGGGACAGGGTACAATGAGCAGTTCTTC.

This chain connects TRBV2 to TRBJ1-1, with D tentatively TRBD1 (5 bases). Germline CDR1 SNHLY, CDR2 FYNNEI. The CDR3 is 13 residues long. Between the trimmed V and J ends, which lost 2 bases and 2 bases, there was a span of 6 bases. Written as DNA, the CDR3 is TGTGCCAGCAGTGAAAGGGGCAACACTGAAGCTTTCTTT. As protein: CASSERGNTEAFF.